Listed below are T cell receptor beta chains from one sample, sequenced in a study of blood T cell repertoires in COVID-19. Using immunoSEQ multiplex PCR, the repertoire was profiled, and TCRdb retains in-frame clones only, with some absent. In the table there are about 180,000 clones, approximately 85% of which are singletons. Material for sequencing was peripheral blood. The receptors originated from a human donor with active or convalescent COVID-19. The donor label of this sample is uncertain. Each CDR3 is given with its conserved first and last residue. D genes are given only for firm matches. Clone size appears in some rows only: once, few, many, or a class for an expanded clone.

clone_size,j_call,v_call,d_call,cdr3_aa,cdr3_nt
NA,TRBJ1-1,TRBV15,NA,CATSRDLREGAFF,TGTGCCACCAGCAGAGACTTAAGGGAGGGAGCTTTCTTT
few,TRBJ2-3,TRBV28,NA,CASSPPSRQGTDTQYF,TGTGCCAGCAGTCCACCGTCCCGACAGGGCACAGATACGCAGTATTTT
NA,TRBJ1-5,TRBV2,NA,CASSGGFESNSNQPQHF,TGTGCCAGCAGTGGCGGCTTCGAAAGCAATAGCAATCAGCCCCAGCATTTT
NA,TRBJ2-7,TRBV28,NA,CASSLGLGAYEQYF,TGTGCCAGCAGTTTGGGGCTCGGAGCCTACGAGCAGTACTTC
few,TRBJ2-7,TRBV4-1,TRBD2,CASSQAAPTSVSYEQYF,TGCGCCAGCAGCCAAGCCGCCCCGACTAGCGTCTCCTACGAGCAGTACTTC
NA,TRBJ2-7,TRBV28,TRBD1,CASRDRAPSYEQYF,TGTGCCAGCAGGGACAGGGCTCCCTCCTACGAGCAGTACTTC
NA,TRBJ1-1,TRBV5-6,NA,CASSFGFVGTEAFF,TGTGCCAGCAGCTTCGGGTTTGTCGGTACTGAAGCTTTCTTT
NA,TRBJ2-1,TRBV5-5,NA,CASSLEGGVSYNEQFF,TGTGCCAGCAGCTTGGAGGGCGGGGTCTCCTACAATGAGCAGTTCTTC
once,TRBJ1-6,TRBV7-9,NA,CASSFWTGGNSPLHF,TGTGCCAGCAGCTTCTGGACGGGGGGCAATTCACCCCTCCACTTT
few,TRBJ2-5,TRBV29-1,NA,CSVELRQQETQYF,TGCAGCGTTGAATTGAGACAACAAGAGACCCAGTACTTC
NA,TRBJ2-1,TRBV5-4,NA,CASSFGGEQFF,TGTGCCAGCAGCTTTGGCGGGGAGCAGTTCTTC
NA,TRBJ1-4,TRBV6-5,NA,CASRTPVGGSEKLFF,TGTGCCAGCAGGACCCCTGTCGGCGGGTCCGAAAAACTGTTTTTT
NA,TRBJ2-7,TRBV4-2,TRBD2,CASSQDLASGVYEQYF,TGTGCCAGCAGCCAAGATCTCGCTAGCGGGGTTTACGAGCAGTACTTC
NA,TRBJ1-6,TRBV6-6,TRBD1,CASSYFRTGSHSPLHF,TGTGCCAGCAGTTATTTTAGGACAGGCTCTCATTCACCCCTCCACTTT
NA,TRBJ1-6,TRBV7-9,TRBD1,CASSPGQGTSFYNSPLHF,TGTGCCAGCAGCCCGGGACAGGGGACCTCCTTCTATAATTCACCCCTCCACTTT
NA,TRBJ2-5,TRBV9,NA,CASSVYQQETQYF,TGTGCCAGCAGCGTTTACCAGCAAGAGACCCAGTACTTC
NA,TRBJ1-1,TRBV7-2,NA,CASSSVNYPEAFF,TGTGCCAGCAGCTCGGTGAACTATCCTGAAGCTTTCTTT
NA,TRBJ2-3,TRBV3-1/TRBV3-2,NA,CASRRTGSSTDTQYF,TGTGCCAGCAGACGAACAGGGTCTAGCACAGATACGCAGTATTTT
NA,TRBJ1-3,TRBV6-2/TRBV6-3,TRBD1,CASSFSGTASSGNTIYF,TGTGCCAGCAGTTTTTCCGGGACAGCGAGCTCTGGAAACACCATATATTTT
NA,TRBJ2-1,TRBV23-1,TRBD1,CASEATGARNEQFF,TGCGCCAGCGAAGCGACAGGGGCTCGGAATGAGCAGTTCTTC
NA,TRBJ1-4,TRBV9,TRBD1,CASSVGRQGNEKLFF,TGTGCCAGCAGCGTCGGAAGACAGGGAAATGAAAAACTGTTTTTT
NA,TRBJ2-2,TRBV7-2,TRBD2,CASSPIAGGRTGELFF,TGTGCCAGCAGCCCGATAGCGGGGGGGAGAACCGGGGAGCTGTTTTTT
NA,TRBJ1-1,TRBV18,NA,CASSPSPTGLSGTEAFF,TGTGCCAGCTCACCCTCCCCGACAGGCTTATCTGGAACTGAAGCTTTCTTT